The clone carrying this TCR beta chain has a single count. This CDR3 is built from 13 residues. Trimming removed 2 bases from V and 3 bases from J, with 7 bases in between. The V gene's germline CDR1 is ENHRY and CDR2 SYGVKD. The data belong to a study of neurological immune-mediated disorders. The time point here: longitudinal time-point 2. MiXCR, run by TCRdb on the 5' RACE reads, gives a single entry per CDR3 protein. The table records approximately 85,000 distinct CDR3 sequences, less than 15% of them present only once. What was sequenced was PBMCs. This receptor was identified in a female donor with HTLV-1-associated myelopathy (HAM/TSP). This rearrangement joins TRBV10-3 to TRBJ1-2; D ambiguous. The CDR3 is CAISEPEYYGYTF. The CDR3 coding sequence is TGTGCCATCAGTGAGCCAGAATACTATGGCTACACCTTC.